Shown below are 17 T cell receptor beta chains from a single sample sequenced in a study of T cells after yellow fever vaccination. TCRdb itself ran the 5' RACE reads through MiXCR, one entry per CDR3 protein. The data hold about 320,000 distinct CDR3 sequences, with 12% observed a single time. Sequences were derived from CD4+ T cells sorted from PBMCs, sampled 15 days after the yellow fever booster vaccination. These receptors all come from a man aged 18 to 29 who received the YFV17D yellow fever vaccine.

This clonotype was observed a few times. V is TRBV5-5 and J is TRBJ2-7; 7 nucleotides align to TRBD1. Germline V gene sequence: CDR1 SGHKS, CDR2 YYEKEE (reference sequence). The CDR3 totals 14 residues. J lost 4 bases, V lost 4 bases, and 8 bases had no gene match. CDR3: CASSPRQGIYEQYF. The CDR3 DNA reads as TGTGCCAGCAGCCCCCGACAGGGTATTTACGAGCAGTACTTC.

This clonotype has ten or more counts. One junction end disagrees with the germline gene, perhaps due to a read error. The gene calls are TRBV3-1 and TRBJ2-5; 7 bases fit TRBD1. Germline V gene data show CDR1 as LGHDT and CDR2 as YNNKEL (reference sequence). The CDR3 is 14 residues long. CDR3 amino acids: CASSQNRGQETQYF. DNA of the CDR3: TGCGCCAGCAGCCAAAACAGGGGACAAGAGACCCAGTACTTC.

This clonotype has a count of ten or more. The chain couples TRBV6-5 to TRBJ1-4; TRBD1 aligns across 9 bases. The V and J ends lost 6 bases and 7 bases, in that order; junction bases with no gene match: 6. The CDR3 covers 14 residues. Germline V gene data show CDR1 as MNHEY and CDR2 as SVGAGI. CDR3 DNA sequence: TGTGCCAGCAGCCGGACAGGGGTGGTTGAAAAACTGTTTTTT. This translates into CASSRTGVVEKLFF.

This clonotype appeared a few times. CDR3 DNA sequence: TGCGCCAGCAGCTTCCAGACTAGCGGAGGGGTAGATACGCAGTATTTT. Translation: CASSFQTSGGVDTQYF. This chain joins TRBV5-1 and TRBJ2-3, with 9 nucleotides matching TRBD2. The CDR3 is 16 residues long. The germline gives CDR1 SGHRS, CDR2 YFSETQ. The V segment lost 2 bases and the J segment 5 bases; nucleotides outside the gene matches: 9. Filled out from reference TRBV5-1 and TRBJ2-3, the complete variable domain reads KAGVTQTPRYLIKTRGQQVTLSCSPISGHRSVSWYQQTPGQGLQFLFEYFSETQRNKGNFPGRFSGRQFSNSRSEMNVSTLELGDSALYLCASSFQTSGGVDTQYFGPGTRLTVL.

This clonotype was detected a few times. The V call is TRBV12-3 or TRBV12-4, the J call TRBJ2-7, with D perhaps TRBD2 (6 bases). The CDR3 is made up of 14 amino acids. Trimming cost V 5 bases and J 0 bases, with 11 bases left between them. In DNA, the CDR3 is TGTGCCAGCAGTACCGGGGACTTCTCCTACGAGCAGTACTTC. It encodes CASSTGDFSYEQYF.

CDR3 DNA sequence: TGCGCCAGCAGCCACCCAGTGGGACTAGCGGGGGCCGGGGAGCTGTTTTTT. Its protein product is CASSHPVGLAGAGELFF. This rearrangement joins TRBV4-1 to TRBJ2-2; the match to TRBD2 covers 14 bases. The CDR3 spans 17 residues. The ends lost 3 bases at V and 6 bases at J; junction bases unmatched: 6. Per germline, CDR1 MGHRA and CDR2 YSYEKL.

CDR3 sequence reads: CASSQGGARDTQYF. DNA of the CDR3: TGTGCCAGCAGCCAAGGGGGGGCCCGAGATACGCAGTATTTT. This chain uses TRBV6-5 with TRBJ2-3, with D maybe TRBD2 (7 bases). There are 14 residues in the CDR3. Deletions cut 6 bases from V and 5 bases from J, with 15 bases between. Germline V CDR1 and CDR2: MNHEY, SVGAGI.

This clonotype has ten or more counts. The V gene is TRBV12-3 or TRBV12-4, the J gene TRBJ2-5, with D possibly TRBD2 on 6 matching bases. The CDR3 is 14 residues long. Between the trimmed V and J ends, which lost 7 bases and 4 bases, there was a span of 16 bases. In DNA form, the CDR3 reads TGTGCCAGCACCCCCGGGACTCGTCGAGAGACCCAGTACTTC. Encoded protein: CASTPGTRRETQYF.

This clonotype was found a few times. This chain connects TRBV15 to TRBJ1-1, with TRBD1 as a possible D gene (5 bases). Trimming stripped 8 bases from V and 6 bases from J, with 22 bases between. This CDR3 has 15 amino acids. The germline CDR1 and CDR2 sequences are LNHNV and YYDKDF (reference sequence). Here the CDR3 DNA reads TGTGCCACCGGAGGGGTTGTCCGTCCCGTTTCTGAAGCTTTCTTT. Protein product: CATGGVVRPVSEAFF.

In its sample, this clonotype was seen many times. The chain couples TRBV18 to TRBJ1-1; perhaps TRBD1 as D (6 bases). The germline V and J ends were trimmed by 0 bases and 1 base, with 9 bases remaining between them. Germline V gene sequence: CDR1 KGHSH, CDR2 LQKENI. This CDR3 contains 15 residues. For the CDR3, the DNA is TGTGCCAGCTCACCACCGCAGGGGCGGAACACTGAAGCTTTCTTT. It is translated as CASSPPQGRNTEAFF.

This clonotype was picked up many times. The chain joins TRBV25-1 to TRBJ1-1; D uncertain. Germline V CDR1 and CDR2: MGHDK, SYGVNS. The CDR3 contains 17 residues. Trimming pared 1 base from V and 2 bases from J, leaving 17 bases between. In DNA form, the CDR3 reads TGTGCCAGCAGTGAATTAGCCGGCCTAGCGGAAAACACTGAAGCTTTCTTT. Protein: CASSELAGLAENTEAFF.

This clonotype was seen repeatedly, ten times or more. The chain combines TRBV9 with TRBJ2-3; tentatively, D is TRBD2 (6 bases). V shed 4 bases and J shed 13 bases, with 19 bases lying between them. This CDR3 comprises 13 residues. CDR1 SGDLS and CDR2 YYNGEE come from the germline V gene. CDR3 amino acids: CASSPTPGDGEYF. The CDR3 coding sequence is TGTGCCAGCAGCCCAACCCCGGGGGACGGCGAGTATTTT. The entire variable domain, with the rest obtained from reference TRBV9 and TRBJ2-3, is as follows: DSGVTQTPKHLITATGQRVTLRCSPRSGDLSVYWYQQSLDQGLQFLIQYYNGEERAKGNILERFSAQQFPDLHSELNLSSLELGDSALYFCASSPTPGDGEYFGPGTRLTVL.

The chain has TRBV12-3 or TRBV12-4 and TRBJ2-3; 7 bases align to TRBD2. V trimming: 1 base; J trimming: 5 bases; junction bases outside the gene matches: 9. The CDR3 runs 16 residues. CDR3 bases: TGTGCCAGCAGTTTAGACCCCGGGGGGTGGGGAGATACGCAGTATTTT. As protein: CASSLDPGGWGDTQYF.

The rearrangement links TRBV19 to TRBJ1-6, with D uncertain. This CDR3 contains 14 residues. V was cut by 1 base and J by 6 bases, with 7 bases left in between. Germline CDR1 reads LNHDA; CDR2 reads SQIVND (reference sequence). The DNA of the CDR3 is TGTGCCAGTAGTATAGCAGGACCTAATTCACCCCTCCACTTT. Its protein product is CASSIAGPNSPLHF.

V and J are TRBV11-2 and TRBJ2-1; D is uncertain. V gave up 6 bases and J gave up 7 bases, with 10 bases separating them. Germline V CDR1 and CDR2: SGHAT, FQNNGV. The CDR3 consists of 12 residues. The CDR3 sequence: CASRGSPNEQFF. The DNA for the CDR3 is TGTGCCAGCAGAGGAAGTCCGAATGAGCAGTTCTTC.

The table lists this clonotype with a few counts. The CDR3 region has the DNA TGTGCCATCACGGCGGGGGGACCCCAGTACTTC. Translating gives CAITAGGPQYF. The chain is built from TRBV10-3 and TRBJ2-5; 8 bases align to TRBD2. The germline V gene encodes CDR1 ENHRY and CDR2 SYGVKD. The CDR3 totals 11 residues. V trimming: 7 bases; J trimming: 9 bases; junction bases outside the gene matches: 4.

The CDR3 sequence: CASSQDRSDFYGYTF. CDR3 bases: TGCGCCAGCAGCCAAGATCGGTCAGACTTCTATGGCTACACCTTC. The chain couples TRBV4-1 to TRBJ1-2; D is ambiguous. Deletions cut 0 bases from V and 4 bases from J, with 12 bases between. This CDR3 contains 15 residues. Per the germline V gene, CDR1 is MGHRA and CDR2 is YSYEKL.